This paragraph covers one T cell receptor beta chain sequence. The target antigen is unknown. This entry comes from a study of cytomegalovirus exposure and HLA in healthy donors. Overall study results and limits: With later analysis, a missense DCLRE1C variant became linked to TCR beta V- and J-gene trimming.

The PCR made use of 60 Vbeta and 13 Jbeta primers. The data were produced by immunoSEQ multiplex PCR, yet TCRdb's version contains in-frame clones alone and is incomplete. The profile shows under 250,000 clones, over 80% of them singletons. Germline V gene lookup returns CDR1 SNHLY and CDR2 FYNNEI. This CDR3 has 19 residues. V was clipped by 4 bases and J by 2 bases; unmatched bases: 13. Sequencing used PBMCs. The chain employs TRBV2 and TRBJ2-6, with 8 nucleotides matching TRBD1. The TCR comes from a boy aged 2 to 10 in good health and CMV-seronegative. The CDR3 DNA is TGTGCCAGCAGTGTTAGTGGGATCAGGGGGCTTGCTGGGGCCAACGTCCTGACTTTC. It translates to CASSVSGIRGLAGANVLTF.